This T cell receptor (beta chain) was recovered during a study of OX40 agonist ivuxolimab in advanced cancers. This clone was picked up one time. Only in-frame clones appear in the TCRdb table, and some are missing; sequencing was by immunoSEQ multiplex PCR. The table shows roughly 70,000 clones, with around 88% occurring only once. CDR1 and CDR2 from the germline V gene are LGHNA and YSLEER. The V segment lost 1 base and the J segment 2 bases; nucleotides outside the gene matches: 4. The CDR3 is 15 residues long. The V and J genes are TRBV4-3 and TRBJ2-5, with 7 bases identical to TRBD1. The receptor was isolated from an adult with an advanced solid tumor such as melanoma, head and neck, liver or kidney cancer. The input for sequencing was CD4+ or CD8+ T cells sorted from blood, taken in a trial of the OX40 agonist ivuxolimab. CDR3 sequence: CASSQVQGQQETQYF. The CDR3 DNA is TGCGCCAGCAGCCAAGTTCAGGGACAGCAAGAGACCCAGTACTTC.